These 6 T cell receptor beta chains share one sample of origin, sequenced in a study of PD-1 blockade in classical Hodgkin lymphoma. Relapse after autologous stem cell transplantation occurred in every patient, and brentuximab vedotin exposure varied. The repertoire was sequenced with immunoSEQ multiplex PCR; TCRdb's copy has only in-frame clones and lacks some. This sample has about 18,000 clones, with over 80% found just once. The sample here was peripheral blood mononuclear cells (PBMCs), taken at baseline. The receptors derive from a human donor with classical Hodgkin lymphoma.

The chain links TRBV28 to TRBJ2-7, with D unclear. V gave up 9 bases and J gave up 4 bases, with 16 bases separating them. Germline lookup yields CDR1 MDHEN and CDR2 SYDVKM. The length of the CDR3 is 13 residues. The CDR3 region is CASRVGGSYEQYF. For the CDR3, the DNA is TGTGCCAGTAGGGTGGGCGGATCTTACGAGCAGTACTTC.

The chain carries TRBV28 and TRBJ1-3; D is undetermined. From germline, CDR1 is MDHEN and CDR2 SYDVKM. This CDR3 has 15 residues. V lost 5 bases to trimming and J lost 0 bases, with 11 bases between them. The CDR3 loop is CASSPSGLSGNTIYF. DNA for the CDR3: TGTGCCAGCAGTCCCTCCGGTCTCTCTGGAAACACCATATATTTT. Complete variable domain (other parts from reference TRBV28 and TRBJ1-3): DVKVTQSSRYLVKRTGEKVFLECVQDMDHENMFWYRQDPGLGLRLIYFSYDVKMKEKGDIPEGYSVSREKKERFSLILESASTNQTSMYLCASSPSGLSGNTIYFGEGSWLTVV.

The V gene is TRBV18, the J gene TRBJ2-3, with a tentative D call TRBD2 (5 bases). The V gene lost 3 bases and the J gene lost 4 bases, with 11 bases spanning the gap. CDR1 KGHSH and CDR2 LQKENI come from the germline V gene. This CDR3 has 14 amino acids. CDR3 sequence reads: CASSPNRGPDTQYF. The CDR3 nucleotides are TGTGCCAGCTCACCCAATCGGGGTCCAGATACGCAGTATTTT.

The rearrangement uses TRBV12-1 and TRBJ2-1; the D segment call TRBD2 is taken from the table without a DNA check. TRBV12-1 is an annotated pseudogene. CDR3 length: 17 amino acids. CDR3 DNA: TGTGCCAGCAGCCATAGGACTAGCGGGAGGTTCCACAATGAGCAGTTCTTC. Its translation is CASSHRTSGRFHNEQFF.

As DNA, the CDR3 is TGTGCCAGCAGTTTCGGGACAGGGGAGACCGGGGAGCTGTTTTTT. The encoded protein is CASSFGTGETGELFF. The J gene is TRBJ2-2, the V gene TRBV28, with 10 bases that match TRBD1. The germline gives CDR1 MDHEN, CDR2 SYDVKM. The V segment lost 3 bases and the J segment 5 bases; nucleotides outside the gene matches: 3. The CDR3 consists of 15 residues.

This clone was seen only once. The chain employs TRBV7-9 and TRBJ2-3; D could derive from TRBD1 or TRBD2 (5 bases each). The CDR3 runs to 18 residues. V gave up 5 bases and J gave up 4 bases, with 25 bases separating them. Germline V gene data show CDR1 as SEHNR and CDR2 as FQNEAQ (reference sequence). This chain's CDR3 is CASSPRLSGLGPADTQYF. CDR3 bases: TGTGCCAGCAGCCCGAGGTTATCGGGGCTGGGCCCGGCAGATACGCAGTATTTT.